This entry lists 28 T cell receptor beta chains sequenced from one sample in a study of naive and memory T cell subsets. An equimolar mix of two oligonucleotides served as the beta constant-region primer for TRBC1 and TRBC2. The ligated cDNA underwent four PCR rounds using SP2 and nested alpha and beta constant-region primers. TCRdb independently ran MiXCR on the UMI-ligation and nested PCR reads; one entry per CDR3 protein. This table holds about 120,000 distinct CDR3 sequences, 36% found once. Sample: central memory CD4+ T cells from blood. All receptors derive from a human donor in good health.

Only a few counts were recorded for this clonotype. This sequence joins TRBV5-6 and TRBJ2-1; maybe TRBD1 (6 bases). Germline values: CDR1 SGHDT, CDR2 YYEEEE. The ends were cut back, 4 bases at V and 5 bases at J, with 19 bases in the middle. The CDR3 is 16 amino acids. The DNA for the CDR3 is TGTGCCAGCAGCCCCCGACTCAAGGGGGTCGACAATGAGCAGTTCTTC. It encodes CASSPRLKGVDNEQFF.

The chain links TRBV10-3 to TRBJ2-2; the match to TRBD2 covers 7 bases. Germline V CDR1 and CDR2: ENHRY, SYGVKD. The ends lost 10 bases at V and 2 bases at J; junction bases unmatched: 4. This CDR3 contains 13 residues. CDR3 bases: TGTGCCACGGGGAGGGCCAACACCGGGGAGCTGTTTTTT. It is translated as CATGRANTGELFF.

The sample holds a few counts of this clonotype. V is TRBV28 and J is TRBJ2-7, with a tentative D call TRBD2 (5 bases). The CDR3 contains 12 residues. CDR1 and CDR2 from the germline V gene are MDHEN and SYDVKM. The ends were cut back, 6 bases at V and 5 bases at J, with 11 bases in the middle. DNA of the CDR3: TGTGCCAGCAGCCCAACTAGGAACGAGCAGTACTTC. It codes for CASSPTRNEQYF.

The chain carries TRBV11-3 and TRBJ1-5; a possible D gene is TRBD1 (5 bases). Trimming took off 3 bases at V and 1 base at J, with 7 bases between the two ends. The CDR3 loop spans 14 amino acids. The germline gives CDR1 SGHNT, CDR2 YENEEA. CDR3 sequence (DNA): TGTGCCAGCAGCTTCCGGGACAGCAATCAGCCCCAGCATTTT. As protein: CASSFRDSNQPQHF.

J is TRBJ2-1 and V is TRBV18; a weak D match, TRBD2 (8 bases). The CDR3 totals 21 residues. Deletions cut 3 bases from V and 7 bases from J, with 34 bases between. Looked up from germline, CDR1 is KGHSH and CDR2 is LQKENI. CDR3 DNA: TGTGCCAGCTCACCCGTCCCCCGGGAGGGGGCTTTGGATTTTAAGACGAATGAGCAGTTCTTC. It yields the protein CASSPVPREGALDFKTNEQFF.

The J gene is TRBJ2-3, the V gene TRBV6-1; D is perhaps TRBD2 (5 bases). V lost 10 bases, J lost 3 bases, and 20 bases lay in between. This CDR3 is built from 15 residues. Germline V CDR1 and CDR2: MNHNS, SASEGT. The CDR3 sequence is CATIKDLGSTDTQYF. For the CDR3, the DNA is TGTGCCACCATTAAGGACCTGGGGAGTACAGATACGCAGTATTTT.

The chain couples TRBV3-1 to TRBJ2-7; no firm D call. V lost 3 bases to trimming and J lost 3 bases, with 12 bases between them. This CDR3 comprises 14 residues. The germline V gene has CDR1 LGHDT and CDR2 YNNKEL (reference sequence). Here the CDR3 DNA reads TGTGCCAGCAGCCATTCAGGACCCCGCTACGAGCAGTACTTC. Translating it yields CASSHSGPRYEQYF.

The chain couples TRBV29-1 to TRBJ2-1, with 9 bases fitting TRBD2. The V gene end was trimmed by 8 bases and the J gene end by 6 bases; junction bases not matched to a gene: 11. The CDR3 loop spans 14 amino acids. Per the germline V gene, CDR1 is SQVTM and CDR2 is ANQGSEA. DNA of the CDR3: TGCAGCTCGGGCGGCGGGAGGGCCAGCAATGAGCAGTTCTTC. It specifies CSSGGGRASNEQFF.

Comment on this clonotype: One end of the junction fails to match germline, which may point to a read error. The V call is TRBV10-3, the J call TRBJ2-1, with 9 bases fitting TRBD2. The V gene's germline CDR1 is ENHRY and CDR2 SYGVKD. The CDR3 is 15 amino acids. CDR3 nucleotide sequence: TGTGCCACCAGTGATAGCGGGAGAACCGACAATGAGCAGTTCTTC. This translates into CATSDSGRTDNEQFF.

The V call is TRBV7-2, the J call TRBJ2-1, with 10 bases that match TRBD2. CDR1 is SGHTA, CDR2 FQGNSA, per germline. V lost 8 bases to trimming and J lost 7 bases; unmatched junction nucleotides: 11. CDR3 size: 15 residues. The CDR3 is CASHQREGRGNEQFF. In DNA, the CDR3 is TGTGCCAGCCACCAGCGGGAGGGCCGGGGGAATGAGCAGTTCTTC.

This clonotype has a single count. The genes are TRBV20-1 and TRBJ2-4, with D perhaps matching TRBD1 or TRBD2 (5 bases each). CDR3 size: 12 residues. V dropped 5 bases and J dropped 8 bases, with 13 bases sitting between them. Germline lookup yields CDR1 DFQATT and CDR2 SNEGSKA (reference sequence). The CDR3 loop is CSAGTAWDIQYF. Written as DNA, the CDR3 is TGCAGTGCTGGGACCGCTTGGGACATTCAGTACTTC.

The CDR3 DNA follows: TGTGCCAGCAGCGTAACAGGGGCGAGAGCGGGAAGGGGCACAGATACGCAGTATTTT. Residues: CASSVTGARAGRGTDTQYF. The rearrangement uses TRBV9 and TRBJ2-3; D could derive from TRBD1 or TRBD2 (7 bases each). The V gene's germline CDR1 is SGDLS and CDR2 YYNGEE. The germline V and J ends were trimmed by 1 base and 1 base, with 22 bases remaining between them. This CDR3 is built from 19 residues.

The chain couples TRBV2 to TRBJ1-4, with 7 bases aligning to TRBD1. CDR1 and CDR2 from the germline V gene are SNHLY and FYNNEI. With V trimmed by 6 bases and J by 4 bases, 5 bases remained unmatched. The CDR3 has 14 residues. Here the CDR3 DNA reads TGTGCCAGCAGGACAGGGTTCGGTAATGAAAAACTGTTTTTT. It codes for CASRTGFGNEKLFF.

The chain combines TRBV29-1 with TRBJ1-2; TRBD1 matches 9 bases. Germline CDR1 reads SQVTM; CDR2 reads ANQGSEA. V lost 6 bases, J lost 6 bases, and 14 bases stayed unmatched. The CDR3 totals 15 residues. CDR3 in DNA: TGCAGCGTCGGTACCGGGACAGGGTCAAACGATGGCTACACCTTC. Encoded protein: CSVGTGTGSNDGYTF.

This clonotype has a handful of counts. The chain is built from TRBV7-6 and TRBJ2-3; 10 bases line up with TRBD2. This CDR3 has 19 residues. V dropped 1 base and J dropped 0; count of bases not matched to a gene: 10. Germline CDR1 reads SGHVS; CDR2 reads FNYEAQ. In nucleotides, the CDR3 is TGTGCCAGCAGCTTAGTAGCTAGCGGGAGAGGTCGGAGCACAGATACGCAGTATTTT. Protein sequence: CASSLVASGRGRSTDTQYF.

In this sample, this clonotype turned up a few times. This sequence joins TRBV30 and TRBJ2-1; TRBD2 is a possible D gene (5 bases). CDR1 GTSNPN and CDR2 SVGIG come from the germline V gene (reference sequence). Trimming took off 5 bases at V and 9 bases at J, with 17 bases between the two ends. The CDR3 is 13 amino acids. CDR3 nucleotide sequence: TGTGCCTGGTCCAGCGGCGGCGGTACTGAGCAGTTCTTC. Protein sequence: CAWSSGGGTEQFF.

This clonotype appeared a few times. The gene calls are TRBV28 and TRBJ2-1; D is possibly TRBD2 (6 bases). The CDR3 runs to 17 residues. Looked up from germline, CDR1 is MDHEN and CDR2 is SYDVKM. V shed 6 bases and J shed 0 bases, with 18 bases lying between them. The DNA for the CDR3 is TGTGCCAGCAGCAAGAACGGGGACTTCAGCTCCTACAATGAGCAGTTCTTC. Protein sequence: CASSKNGDFSSYNEQFF.

The sample holds a few counts of this clonotype. The chain joins TRBV15 to TRBJ2-5, with TRBD2 matching 9 bases. After removal of 1 base from V and 5 bases from J, the junction contained 11 bases not matched to a gene. The V gene's germline CDR1 is LNHNV and CDR2 YYDKDF (reference sequence). CDR3 length equals 17 residues. CDR3 DNA: TGTGCCACCAGCAGAGTTGTCAACTCGCGGGGGGGGGAGACCCAGTACTTC. Translated, it gives CATSRVVNSRGGETQYF. The variable domain in full, completed from reference TRBV15 and TRBJ2-5, reads DAMVIQNPRYQVTQFGKPVTLSCSQTLNHNVMYWYQQKSSQAPKLLFHYYDKDFNNEADTPDNFQSRRPNTSFCFLDIRSPGLGDTAMYLCATSRVVNSRGGETQYFGPGTRLLVL.

This clonotype has more than one count but fewer than ten. The chain has TRBV28 and TRBJ2-5; D is ambiguous. CDR3 length: 14 residues. CDR1 and CDR2 from the germline V gene are MDHEN and SYDVKM. Trimming removed 3 bases at V and 5 bases at J, with 13 bases between. In nucleotides, the CDR3 is TGTGCCAGCAGTTTTCGGCCGCGCGTGGAGACCCAGTACTTC. Translation gives CASSFRPRVETQYF. Together with reference TRBV28 and TRBJ2-5, the CDR3 gives the full variable domain: DVKVTQSSRYLVKRTGEKVFLECVQDMDHENMFWYRQDPGLGLRLIYFSYDVKMKEKGDIPEGYSVSREKKERFSLILESASTNQTSMYLCASSFRPRVETQYFGPGTRLLVL.

In its sample, this clonotype was seen a few times. The chain recombines TRBV19 with TRBJ2-7; 8 nucleotides align to TRBD1. In germline, CDR1 is LNHDA, CDR2 SQIVND (reference sequence). The CDR3 length is 12 residues. Trimming took 5 bases from V and 7 from J; bases not matched to a gene: 4. This CDR3 is CASSAGGREQYF. DNA of the CDR3: TGTGCCAGTAGTGCAGGGGGCCGGGAGCAGTACTTC.

This clonotype has only a few counts. This chain connects TRBV7-2 to TRBJ2-1; TRBD1 might be the D (5 bases). The V end was cut by 5 bases, the J end by 7 bases, with 18 bases between. This CDR3 region has 15 residues. Germline V CDR1 and CDR2: SGHTA, FQGNSA. In DNA, the CDR3 is TGTGCCAGCAGCCGCCCCAGGCAGGGTGGGAATGAGCAGTTCTTC. It translates to CASSRPRQGGNEQFF.

This rearrangement joins TRBV29-1 to TRBJ2-5; 8 nucleotides align to TRBD2. The CDR3 spans 14 residues. CDR1 and CDR2 from the germline V gene are SQVTM and ANQGSEA. V shed 4 bases and J 3 bases; nucleotides not matched to a gene: 7. The CDR3 region is CSVVSAGDEETQYF. The CDR3 DNA follows: TGCAGCGTTGTCTCAGCGGGAGATGAAGAGACCCAGTACTTC.

This sequence joins TRBV6-6 and TRBJ1-1; tentative D call: TRBD1 (6 bases). Trimming took off 2 bases at V and 8 bases at J, with 12 bases between the two ends. CDR3 length equals 13 residues. Germline lookup yields CDR1 MNHNY and CDR2 SVGAGI (reference sequence). CDR3 residues: CASSYETGAEAFF. In DNA, the CDR3 is TGTGCCAGCAGTTACGAGACAGGTGCAGAAGCTTTCTTT.

V gene TRBV18 combines with J gene TRBJ1-1; D unresolved. CDR1 is KGHSH, CDR2 LQKENI, per germline. CDR3 length equals 16 residues. V dropped 0 bases and J dropped 2 bases, with 13 bases sitting between them. CDR3 region: CASSPPVGNINTEAFF. CDR3 nucleotides: TGTGCCAGCTCACCACCGGTTGGCAATATAAACACTGAAGCTTTCTTT.

This clonotype was seen ten or more times. The chain joins TRBV7-2 to TRBJ1-1, with D possibly being TRBD1 (5 bases). The CDR3 has 13 amino acids. Germline assignment: CDR1 SGHTA and CDR2 FQGNSA. Trimming shortened V by 5 bases and J by 4 bases, and 11 bases separated the two germline ends. As DNA, the CDR3 is TGTGCCAGCAGCCCCGGACACCTCACTGAAGCTTTCTTT. Translating gives CASSPGHLTEAFF.

The chain carries TRBV7-2 and TRBJ2-3, with D uncertain. V was pared by 4 bases and J by 5 bases, with 10 bases between. The CDR3 extends over 13 amino acids. Germline CDR1 is SGHTA and CDR2 is FQGNSA. The CDR3 DNA reads TGTGCCAGCAGCTATTACCCATTAGATACGCAGTATTTT. It yields the protein CASSYYPLDTQYF. Supplemented by reference TRBV7-2 and TRBJ2-3, the full variable domain reads GAGVSQSPSNKVTEKGKDVELRCDPISGHTALYWYRQSLGQGLEFLIYFQGNSAPDKSGLPSDRFSAERTGGSVSTLTIQRTQQEDSAVYLCASSYYPLDTQYFGPGTRLTVL.

This clonotype was counted only a few times. The chain combines TRBV5-1 with TRBJ2-7; D not resolved. V was shortened by 0 bases and J by 0 bases, with 16 bases between the two germline ends. Looked up from germline, CDR1 is SGHRS and CDR2 is YFSETQ. CDR3 length equals 17 residues. CDR3 in amino acids: CASSLGLRGSTSYEQYF. CDR3 coding DNA: TGCGCCAGCAGCTTGGGGCTTCGCGGATCAACCTCCTACGAGCAGTACTTC.

The chain has TRBV12-3 or TRBV12-4 and TRBJ1-1; TRBD1 matches at 9 bases. This CDR3 region has 14 residues. J was trimmed by 3 bases and V by 5 bases; bases with no gene match: 4. The CDR3, as DNA: TGTGCCAGCAGTATACAGGGGGCAGACACTGAAGCTTTCTTT. Residues: CASSIQGADTEAFF.